Described below is a single T cell receptor (beta chain) sequence and its context. The data originate from a study of blood T cell repertoires in COVID-19. Overall study context: Both acute and convalescent COVID-19 samples were obtained from the United States, Italy and Spain.

CDR1 ENHRY and CDR2 SYGVKD come from the germline V gene. After removal of 3 bases from V and 5 bases from J, the junction contained 6 bases not matched to a gene. There are 15 residues in the CDR3. Produced via immunoSEQ multiplex PCR; TCRdb's table is partial and in-frame only. This repertoire shows some 73,000 clones, roughly four fifths found once; its top ten account for 25% to 30%. The clonotype was recovered from a human donor in a cohort sampled during active COVID-19. What was sequenced was peripheral blood. V and J are TRBV10-3 and TRBJ2-1; 8 bases map to TRBD2. The CDR3 coding sequence is TGTGCCATCAGTGACCGGGGGGGAAAAGACAATGAGCAGTTCTTC. Protein: CAISDRGGKDNEQFF.